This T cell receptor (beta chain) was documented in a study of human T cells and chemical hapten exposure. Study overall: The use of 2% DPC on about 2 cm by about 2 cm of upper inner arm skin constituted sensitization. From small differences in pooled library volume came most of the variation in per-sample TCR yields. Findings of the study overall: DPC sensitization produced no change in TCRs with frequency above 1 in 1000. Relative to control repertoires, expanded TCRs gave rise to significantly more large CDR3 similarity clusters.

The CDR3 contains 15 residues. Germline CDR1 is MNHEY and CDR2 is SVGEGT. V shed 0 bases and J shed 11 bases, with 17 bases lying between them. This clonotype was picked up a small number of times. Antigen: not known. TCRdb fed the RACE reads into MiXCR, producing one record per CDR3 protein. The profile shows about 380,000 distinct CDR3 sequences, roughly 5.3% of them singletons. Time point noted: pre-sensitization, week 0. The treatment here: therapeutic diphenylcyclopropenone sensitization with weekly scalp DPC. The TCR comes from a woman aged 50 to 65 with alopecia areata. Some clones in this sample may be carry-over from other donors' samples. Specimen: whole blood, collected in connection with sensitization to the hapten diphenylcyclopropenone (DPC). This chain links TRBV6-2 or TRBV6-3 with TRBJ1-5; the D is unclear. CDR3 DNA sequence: TGTGCCAGCAGTTACTCGGGATTACCACCCGGGGCCCAGCATTTT. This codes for CASSYSGLPPGAQHF.